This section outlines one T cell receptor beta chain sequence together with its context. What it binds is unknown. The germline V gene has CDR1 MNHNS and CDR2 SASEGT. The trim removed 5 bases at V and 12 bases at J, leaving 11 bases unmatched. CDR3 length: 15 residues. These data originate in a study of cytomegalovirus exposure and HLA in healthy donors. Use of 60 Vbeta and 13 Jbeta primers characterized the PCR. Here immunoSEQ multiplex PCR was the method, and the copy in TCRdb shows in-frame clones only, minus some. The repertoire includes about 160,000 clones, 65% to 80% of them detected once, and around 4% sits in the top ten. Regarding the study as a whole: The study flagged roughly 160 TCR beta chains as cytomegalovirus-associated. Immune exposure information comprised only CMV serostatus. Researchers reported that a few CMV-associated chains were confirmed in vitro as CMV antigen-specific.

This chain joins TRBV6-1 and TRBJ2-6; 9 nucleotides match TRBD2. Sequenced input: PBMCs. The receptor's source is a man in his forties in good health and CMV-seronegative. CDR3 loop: CASSFQAGGTSVLTF. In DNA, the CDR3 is TGTGCCAGCAGTTTCCAGGCGGGGGGGACGAGCGTCCTGACTTTC.